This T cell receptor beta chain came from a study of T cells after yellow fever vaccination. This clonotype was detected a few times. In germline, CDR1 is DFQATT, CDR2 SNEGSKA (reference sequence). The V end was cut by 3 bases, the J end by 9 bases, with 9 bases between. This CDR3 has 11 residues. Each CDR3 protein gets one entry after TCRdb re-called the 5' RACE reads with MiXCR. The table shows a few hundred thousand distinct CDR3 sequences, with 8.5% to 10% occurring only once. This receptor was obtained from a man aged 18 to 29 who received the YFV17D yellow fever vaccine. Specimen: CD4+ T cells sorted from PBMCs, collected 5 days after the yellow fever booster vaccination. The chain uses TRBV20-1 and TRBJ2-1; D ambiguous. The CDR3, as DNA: TGCAGTGCTAGGGGGAACAGTGAGCAGTTCTTC. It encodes CSARGNSEQFF.